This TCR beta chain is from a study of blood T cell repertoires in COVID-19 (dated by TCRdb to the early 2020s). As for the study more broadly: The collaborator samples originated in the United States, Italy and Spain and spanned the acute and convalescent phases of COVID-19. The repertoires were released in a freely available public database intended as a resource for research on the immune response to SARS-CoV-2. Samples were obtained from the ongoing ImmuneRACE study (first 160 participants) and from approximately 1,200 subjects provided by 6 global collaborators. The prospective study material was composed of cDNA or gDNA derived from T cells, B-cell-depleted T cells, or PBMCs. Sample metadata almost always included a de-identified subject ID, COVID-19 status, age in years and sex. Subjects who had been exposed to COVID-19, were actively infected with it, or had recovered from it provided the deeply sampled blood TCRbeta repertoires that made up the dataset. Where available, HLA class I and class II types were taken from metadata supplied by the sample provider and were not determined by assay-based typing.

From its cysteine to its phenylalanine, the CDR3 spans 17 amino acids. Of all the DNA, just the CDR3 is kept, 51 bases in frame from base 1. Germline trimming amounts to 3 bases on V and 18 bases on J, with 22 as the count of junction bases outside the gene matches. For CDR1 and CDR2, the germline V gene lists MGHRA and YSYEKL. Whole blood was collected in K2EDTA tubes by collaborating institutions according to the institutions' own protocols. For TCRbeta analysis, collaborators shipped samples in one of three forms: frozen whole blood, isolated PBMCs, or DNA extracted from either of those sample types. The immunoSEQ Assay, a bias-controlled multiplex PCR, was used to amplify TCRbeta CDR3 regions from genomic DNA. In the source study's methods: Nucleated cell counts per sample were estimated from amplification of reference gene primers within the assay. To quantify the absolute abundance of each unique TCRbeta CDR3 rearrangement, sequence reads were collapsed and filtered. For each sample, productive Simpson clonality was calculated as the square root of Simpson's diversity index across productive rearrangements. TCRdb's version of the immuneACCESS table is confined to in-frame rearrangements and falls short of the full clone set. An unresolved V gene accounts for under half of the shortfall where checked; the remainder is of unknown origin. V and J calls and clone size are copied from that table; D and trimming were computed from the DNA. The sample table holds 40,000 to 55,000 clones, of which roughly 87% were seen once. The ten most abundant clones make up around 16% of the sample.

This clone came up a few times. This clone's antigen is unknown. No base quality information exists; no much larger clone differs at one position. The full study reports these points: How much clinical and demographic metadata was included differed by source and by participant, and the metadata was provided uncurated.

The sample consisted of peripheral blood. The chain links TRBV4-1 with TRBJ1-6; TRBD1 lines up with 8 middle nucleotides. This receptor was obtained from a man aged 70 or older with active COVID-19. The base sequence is TGCGCCAGCAGCCAGGATGTGGGCCGGGACAGGTATAATCCAGCCCACTTT. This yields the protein CASSQDVGRDRYNPAHF.